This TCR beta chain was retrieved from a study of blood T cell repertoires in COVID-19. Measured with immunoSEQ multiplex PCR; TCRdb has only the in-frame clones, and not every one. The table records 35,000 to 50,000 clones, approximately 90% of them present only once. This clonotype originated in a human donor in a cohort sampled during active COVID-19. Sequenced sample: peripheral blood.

CDR3 sequence: CASSEETGAYEQYF. The CDR3 DNA follows: TGTGCCAGCAGTGAAGAGACAGGGGCCTACGAGCAGTACTTC. The chain couples TRBV25-1 to TRBJ2-7; 8 positions match TRBD1. Germline V gene sequence: CDR1 MGHDK, CDR2 SYGVNS. V dropped 2 bases and J dropped 2; count of bases not matched to a gene: 2. This CDR3 has 14 amino acids.